This T cell receptor (beta chain) was identified during a study of blood T cell repertoires in COVID-19. Turning to the study itself: COVID-19 samples from acute and convalescent phases originated in the United States, Italy and Spain. In each case, the material was cDNA or gDNA derived from T cells, B-cell-depleted T cells, or PBMCs.

Patients at the Seattle site were enrolled during active infection and followed longitudinally. J gave up 0 bases and V 5 bases, and 7 bases lay outside the gene matches. Per germline, CDR1 MRHNA and CDR2 SNTAGT. The CDR3 is 16 residues long. In the authors' workflow: Reference gene primer amplification yielded estimated nucleated cell counts. Profiling relied on immunoSEQ multiplex PCR, and the TCRdb table lists in-frame clones only, not all of them. That table gives V, J and clone size, and the DNA gave D and trimming. The profile shows hundreds of thousands of clones, more than 70% of them singletons. This clone was found a few times.

The sequence derives from a woman younger than 45 with COVID-19, enrolled during active disease. This chain joins TRBV6-4 and TRBJ2-1; 7 bases line up with TRBD1. Source material: peripheral blood. Here the CDR3 DNA reads TGTGCCAGCAGTAGCCGGGACAGCGACTCCTACAATGAGCAGTTCTTC. Translation gives CASSSRDSDSYNEQFF.